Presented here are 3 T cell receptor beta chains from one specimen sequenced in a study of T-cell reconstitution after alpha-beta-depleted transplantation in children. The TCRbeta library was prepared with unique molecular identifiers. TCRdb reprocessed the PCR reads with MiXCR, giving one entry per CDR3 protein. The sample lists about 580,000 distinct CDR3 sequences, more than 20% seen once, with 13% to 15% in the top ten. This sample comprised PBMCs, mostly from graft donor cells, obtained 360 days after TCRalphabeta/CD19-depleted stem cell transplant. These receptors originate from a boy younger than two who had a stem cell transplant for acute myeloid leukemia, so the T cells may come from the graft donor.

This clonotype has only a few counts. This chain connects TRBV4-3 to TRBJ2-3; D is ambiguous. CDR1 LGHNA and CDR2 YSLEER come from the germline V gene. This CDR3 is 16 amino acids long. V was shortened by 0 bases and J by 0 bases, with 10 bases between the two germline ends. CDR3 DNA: TGCGCCAGCAGCCAAGATCCGGTTCATAGCACAGATACGCAGTATTTT. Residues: CASSQDPVHSTDTQYF.

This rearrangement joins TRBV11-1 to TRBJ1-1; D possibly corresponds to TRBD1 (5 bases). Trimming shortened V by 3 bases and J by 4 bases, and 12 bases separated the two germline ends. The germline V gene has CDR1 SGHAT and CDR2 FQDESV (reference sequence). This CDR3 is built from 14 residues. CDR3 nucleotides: TGTGCCAGCAGCTTCGCTGGGGGAGGCACTGAAGCTTTCTTT. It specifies CASSFAGGGTEAFF.

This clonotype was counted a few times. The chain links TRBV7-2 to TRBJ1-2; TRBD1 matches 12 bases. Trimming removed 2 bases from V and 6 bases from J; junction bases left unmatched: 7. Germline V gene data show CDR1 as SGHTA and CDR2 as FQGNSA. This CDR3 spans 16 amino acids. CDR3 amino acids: CASSLLPGTGGNGYTF. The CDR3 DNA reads TGTGCCAGCAGCTTATTGCCCGGGACAGGGGGCAATGGCTACACCTTC.